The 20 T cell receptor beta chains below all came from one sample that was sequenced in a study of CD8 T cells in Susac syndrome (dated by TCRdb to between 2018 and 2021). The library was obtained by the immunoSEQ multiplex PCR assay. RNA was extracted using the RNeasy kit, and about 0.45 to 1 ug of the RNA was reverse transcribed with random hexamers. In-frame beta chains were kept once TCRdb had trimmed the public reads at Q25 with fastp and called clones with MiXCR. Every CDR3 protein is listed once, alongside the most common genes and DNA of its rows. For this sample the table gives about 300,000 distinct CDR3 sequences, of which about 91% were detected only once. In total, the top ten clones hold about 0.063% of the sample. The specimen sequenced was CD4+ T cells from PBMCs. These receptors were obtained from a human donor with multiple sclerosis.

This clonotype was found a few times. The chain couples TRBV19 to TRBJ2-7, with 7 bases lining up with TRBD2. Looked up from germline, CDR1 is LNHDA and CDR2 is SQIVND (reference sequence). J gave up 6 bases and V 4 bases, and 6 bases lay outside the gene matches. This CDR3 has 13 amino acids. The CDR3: CASSTSGNGEQYF. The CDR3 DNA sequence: TGTGCCAGTAGTACCAGCGGGAATGGCGAGCAGTACTTC.

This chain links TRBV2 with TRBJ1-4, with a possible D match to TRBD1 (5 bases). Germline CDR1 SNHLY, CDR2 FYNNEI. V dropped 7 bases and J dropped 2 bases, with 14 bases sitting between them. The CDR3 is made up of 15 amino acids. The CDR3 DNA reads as TGTGCCAGCACCCTGGGGCACCTTACTAATGAAAAACTGTTTTTT. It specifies CASTLGHLTNEKLFF.

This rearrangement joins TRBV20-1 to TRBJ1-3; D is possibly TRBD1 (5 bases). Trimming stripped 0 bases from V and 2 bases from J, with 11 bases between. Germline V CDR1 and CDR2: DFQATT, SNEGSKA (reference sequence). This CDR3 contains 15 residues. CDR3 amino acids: CSARDQGKTGNTIYF. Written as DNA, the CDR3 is TGCAGTGCTAGAGATCAGGGTAAAACTGGAAACACCATATATTTT.

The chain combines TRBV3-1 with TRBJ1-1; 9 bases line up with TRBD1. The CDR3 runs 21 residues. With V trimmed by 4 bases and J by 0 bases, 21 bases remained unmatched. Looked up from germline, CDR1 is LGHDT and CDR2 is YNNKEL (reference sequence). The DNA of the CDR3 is TGTGCCAGCAGCCCACAAAGGGGGACAGGGATCGGGATGCTGATGAACACTGAAGCTTTCTTT. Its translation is CASSPQRGTGIGMLMNTEAFF.

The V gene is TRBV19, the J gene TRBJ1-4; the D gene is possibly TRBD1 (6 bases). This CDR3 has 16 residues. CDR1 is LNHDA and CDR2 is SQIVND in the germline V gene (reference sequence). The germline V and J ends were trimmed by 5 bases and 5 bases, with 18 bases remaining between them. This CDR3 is CASSFPRGHRNEKLFF. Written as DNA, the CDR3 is TGTGCCAGTAGTTTCCCCAGGGGCCATCGAAATGAAAAACTGTTTTTT. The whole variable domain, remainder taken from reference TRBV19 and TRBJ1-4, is DGGITQSPKYLFRKEGQNVTLSCEQNLNHDAMYWYRQDPGQGLRLIYYSQIVNDFQKGDIAEGYSVSREKKESFPLTVTSAQKNPTAFYLCASSFPRGHRNEKLFFGSGTQLSVL.

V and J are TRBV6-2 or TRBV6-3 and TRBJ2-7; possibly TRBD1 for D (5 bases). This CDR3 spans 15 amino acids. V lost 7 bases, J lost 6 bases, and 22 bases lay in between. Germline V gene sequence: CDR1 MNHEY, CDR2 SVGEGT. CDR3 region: CASNPSSTAWAEQYF. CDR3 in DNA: TGTGCCAGCAACCCCTCCTCGACAGCCTGGGCCGAGCAGTACTTC.

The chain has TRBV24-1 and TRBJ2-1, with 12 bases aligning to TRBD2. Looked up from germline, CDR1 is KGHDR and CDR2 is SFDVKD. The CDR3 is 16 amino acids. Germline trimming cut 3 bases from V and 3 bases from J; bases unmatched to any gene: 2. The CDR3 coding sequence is TGTGCCACCAGTGATCCGGGACTAGCGGGCTACAATGAGCAGTTCTTC. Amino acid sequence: CATSDPGLAGYNEQFF.

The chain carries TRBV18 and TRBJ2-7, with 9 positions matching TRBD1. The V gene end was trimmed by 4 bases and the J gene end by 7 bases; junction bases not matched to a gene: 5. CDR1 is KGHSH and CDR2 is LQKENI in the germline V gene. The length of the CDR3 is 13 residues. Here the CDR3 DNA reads TGTGCCAGCTCACTCGGGACAGGGTTAGAGCAGTACTTC. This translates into CASSLGTGLEQYF.

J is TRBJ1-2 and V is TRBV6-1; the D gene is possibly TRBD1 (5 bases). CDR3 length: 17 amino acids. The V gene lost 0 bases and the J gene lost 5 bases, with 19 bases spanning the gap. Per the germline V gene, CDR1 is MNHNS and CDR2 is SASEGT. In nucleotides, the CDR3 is TGTGCCAGCAGTGAAGCTACGATGGGCGGGACCCTATATGGCTACACCTTC. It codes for CASSEATMGGTLYGYTF.

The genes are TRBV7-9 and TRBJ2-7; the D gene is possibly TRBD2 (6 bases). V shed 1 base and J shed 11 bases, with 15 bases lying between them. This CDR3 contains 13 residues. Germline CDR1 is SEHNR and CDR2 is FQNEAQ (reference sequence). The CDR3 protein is CASSLVSGRGEYF. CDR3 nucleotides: TGTGCCAGCAGCTTAGTTTCCGGACGCGGGGAGTACTTC. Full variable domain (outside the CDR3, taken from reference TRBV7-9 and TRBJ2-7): DTGVSQNPRHKITKRGQNVTFRCDPISEHNRLYWYRQTLGQGPEFLTYFQNEAQLEKSRLLSDRFSAERPKGSFSTLEIQRTEQGDSAMYLCASSLVSGRGEYFGPGTRLTVT.

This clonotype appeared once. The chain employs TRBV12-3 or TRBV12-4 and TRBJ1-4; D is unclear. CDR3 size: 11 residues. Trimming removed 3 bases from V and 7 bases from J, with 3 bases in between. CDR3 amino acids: CASSFFEKLFF. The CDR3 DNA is TGTGCCAGCAGTTTTTTTGAAAAACTGTTTTTT.

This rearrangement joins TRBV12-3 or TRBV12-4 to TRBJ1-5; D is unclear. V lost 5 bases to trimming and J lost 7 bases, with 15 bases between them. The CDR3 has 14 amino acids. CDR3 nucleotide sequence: TGTGCCAGCAGTCTGGGAGTCCTCGGGCAGCCCCAGCATTTT. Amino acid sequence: CASSLGVLGQPQHF.

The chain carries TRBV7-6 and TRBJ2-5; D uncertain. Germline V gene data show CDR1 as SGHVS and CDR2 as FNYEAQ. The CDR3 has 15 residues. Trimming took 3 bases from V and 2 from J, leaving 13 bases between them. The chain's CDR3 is CASSFYYGSQETQYF. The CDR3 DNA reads TGTGCCAGCAGCTTTTATTACGGCAGTCAAGAGACCCAGTACTTC.

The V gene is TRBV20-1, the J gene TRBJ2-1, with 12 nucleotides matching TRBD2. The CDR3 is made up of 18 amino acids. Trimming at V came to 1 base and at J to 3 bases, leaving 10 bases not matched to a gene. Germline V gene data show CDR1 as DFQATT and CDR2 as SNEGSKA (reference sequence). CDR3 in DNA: TGCAGTGCTAGAGTCCCTGGGACTAGCGGGCTCCACTACAATGAGCAGTTCTTC. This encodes CSARVPGTSGLHYNEQFF.

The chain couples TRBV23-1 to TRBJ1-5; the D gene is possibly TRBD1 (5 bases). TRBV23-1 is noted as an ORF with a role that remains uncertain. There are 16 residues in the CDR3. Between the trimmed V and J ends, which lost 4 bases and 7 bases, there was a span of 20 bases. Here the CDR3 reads CASSLKPGLGRQPQHF. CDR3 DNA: TGCGCCAGCAGTCTGAAACCGGGACTCGGCAGACAGCCCCAGCATTTT.

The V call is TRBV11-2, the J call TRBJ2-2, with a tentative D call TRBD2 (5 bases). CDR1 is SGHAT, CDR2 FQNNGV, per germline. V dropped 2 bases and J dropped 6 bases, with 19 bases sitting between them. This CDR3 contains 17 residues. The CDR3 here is CASSLSFNQRLPGELFF. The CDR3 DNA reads TGTGCCAGCAGCTTATCGTTTAATCAGCGACTACCCGGGGAGCTGTTTTTT. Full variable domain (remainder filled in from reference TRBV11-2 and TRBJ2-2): EAGVAQSPRYKIIEKRQSVAFWCNPISGHATLYWYQQILGQGPKLLIQFQNNGVVDDSQLPKDRFSAERLKGVDSTLKIQPAKLEDSAVYLCASSLSFNQRLPGELFFGEGSRLTVL.

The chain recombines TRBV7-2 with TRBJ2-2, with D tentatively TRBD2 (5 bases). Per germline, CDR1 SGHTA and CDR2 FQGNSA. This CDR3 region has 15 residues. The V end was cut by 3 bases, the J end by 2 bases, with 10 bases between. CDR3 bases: TGTGCCAGCAGCTTGGTTAGCGTCAACACCGGGGAGCTGTTTTTT. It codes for CASSLVSVNTGELFF.

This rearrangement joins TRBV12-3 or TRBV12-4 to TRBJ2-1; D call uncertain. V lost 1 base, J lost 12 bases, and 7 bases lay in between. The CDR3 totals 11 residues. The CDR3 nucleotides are TGTGCCAGCAGTTTAGTGGGCGGGCAGTTCTTC. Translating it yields CASSLVGGQFF.

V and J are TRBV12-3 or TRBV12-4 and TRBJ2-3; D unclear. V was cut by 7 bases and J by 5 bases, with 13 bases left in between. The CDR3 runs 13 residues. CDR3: CASTETVRDTQYF. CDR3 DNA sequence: TGTGCCAGCACTGAGACTGTCCGAGATACGCAGTATTTT.

This CDR3 reads CASSNNGAGGANTQYF. The DNA of the CDR3 is TGTGCCAGCAGCAACAATGGGGCGGGGGGCGCGAATACGCAGTATTTT. V is TRBV7-9 and J is TRBJ2-3; 8 bases align to TRBD2. There are 16 residues in the CDR3. V shed 5 bases, J shed 7 bases, and the junction held 14 bases outside the gene matches. Germline CDR1 is SEHNR and CDR2 is FQNEAQ (reference sequence).